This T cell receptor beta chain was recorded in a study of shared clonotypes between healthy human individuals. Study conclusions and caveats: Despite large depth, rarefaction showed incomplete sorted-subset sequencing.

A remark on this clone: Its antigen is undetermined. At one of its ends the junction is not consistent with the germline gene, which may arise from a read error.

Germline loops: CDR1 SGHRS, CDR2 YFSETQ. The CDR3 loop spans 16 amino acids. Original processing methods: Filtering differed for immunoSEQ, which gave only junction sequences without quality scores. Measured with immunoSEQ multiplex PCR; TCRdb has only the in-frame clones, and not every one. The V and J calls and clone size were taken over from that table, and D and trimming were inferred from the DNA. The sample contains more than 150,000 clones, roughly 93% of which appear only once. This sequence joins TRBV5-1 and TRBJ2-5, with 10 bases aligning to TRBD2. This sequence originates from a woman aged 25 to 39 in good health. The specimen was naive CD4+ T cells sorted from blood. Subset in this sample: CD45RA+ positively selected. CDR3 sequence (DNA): TGCGCCAGCACCTTGGCCCCAGCGGGAGGGCTTGAGACCCAGTACTTC. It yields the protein CASTLAPAGGLETQYF. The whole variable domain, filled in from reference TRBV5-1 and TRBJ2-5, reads KAGVTQTPRYLIKTRGQQVTLSCSPISGHRSVSWYQQTPGQGLQFLFEYFSETQRNKGNFPGRFSGRQFSNSRSEMNVSTLELGDSALYLCASTLAPAGGLETQYFGPGTRLLVL.